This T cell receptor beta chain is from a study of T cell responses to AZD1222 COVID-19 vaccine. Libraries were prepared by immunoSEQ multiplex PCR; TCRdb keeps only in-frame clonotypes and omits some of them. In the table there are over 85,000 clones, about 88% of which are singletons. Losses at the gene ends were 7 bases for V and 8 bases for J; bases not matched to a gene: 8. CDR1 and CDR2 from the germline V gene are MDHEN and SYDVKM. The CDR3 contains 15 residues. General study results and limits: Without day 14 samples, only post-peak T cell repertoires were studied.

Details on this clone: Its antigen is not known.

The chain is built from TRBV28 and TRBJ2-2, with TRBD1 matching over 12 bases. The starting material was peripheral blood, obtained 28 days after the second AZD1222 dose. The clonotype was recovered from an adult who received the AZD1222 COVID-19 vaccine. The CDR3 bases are TGTGCCAGCACCCCCGGGGACAGGGGGCCTGGGGAGCTGTTTTTT. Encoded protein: CASTPGDRGPGELFF.